The 10 T cell receptor beta chains listed next were all sequenced from one sample in a study of T cell responses to AZD1222 COVID-19 vaccine. The data were produced by immunoSEQ multiplex PCR, yet TCRdb's version contains in-frame clones alone and is incomplete. The repertoire holds about 150,000 clones, with about 89% as singletons. Sample: peripheral blood, taken 28 days after the second AZD1222 dose. The receptors shown here come from an adult who received the AZD1222 COVID-19 vaccine.

The V call is TRBV19, the J call TRBJ2-3; D gene ambiguous. The germline V and J ends were trimmed by 2 bases and 3 bases, with 0 bases remaining between them. Germline V gene sequence: CDR1 LNHDA, CDR2 SQIVND (reference sequence). There are 11 residues in the CDR3. The CDR3 here is CASSITDTQYF. The CDR3 nucleotides are TGTGCCAGTAGTATAACAGATACGCAGTATTTT.

This clone was observed once. The CDR3, as DNA: TGTGCCAGCAGTCTACAGGACAGGGGGGCCACTGAAGCTTTCTTT. Residues: CASSLQDRGATEAFF. The chain carries TRBV6-5 and TRBJ1-1; TRBD1 matches at 10 bases. Germline CDR1 is MNHEY and CDR2 is SVGAGI. J gave up 4 bases and V 5 bases, and 7 bases lay outside the gene matches. The CDR3 sequence is 15 residues long.

The genes are TRBV29-1 and TRBJ1-6, with D unresolved. The germline CDR1 and CDR2 sequences are SQVTM and ANQGSEA. The V and J ends lost 5 bases and 8 bases respectively, with 10 bases between them. CDR3 length: 12 amino acids. For the CDR3, the DNA is TGCAGCGTTAGTCAGGAACATTCACCCCTCCACTTT. This sequence encodes CSVSQEHSPLHF.

This clone occurred once. This sequence joins TRBV21-1 and TRBJ1-6; the listed D gene, TRBD1, was not tested against the DNA. TRBV21-1 is classified as a pseudogene. The CDR3 consists of 18 residues. This CDR3 reads CASSKKDRGRPRNSPLHF. DNA for the CDR3: TGTGCCAGCAGCAAGAAGGACAGGGGGCGCCCCCGGAATTCACCCCTCCACTTT.

This chain connects TRBV7-2 to TRBJ1-1, with D perhaps TRBD1 (6 bases). The CDR3 is 13 residues long. V was clipped by 6 bases and J by 1 base, with 9 bases between them. Germline CDR1 is SGHTA and CDR2 is FQGNSA. The CDR3 region is CASRRQANTEAFF. The CDR3 coding sequence is TGTGCCAGCAGGAGACAGGCGAACACTGAAGCTTTCTTT.

J is TRBJ1-3 and V is TRBV7-2; a weak D match, TRBD1 (5 bases). CDR3 length equals 15 residues. Germline V gene sequence: CDR1 SGHTA, CDR2 FQGNSA. V was pared by 5 bases and J by 0 bases, with 11 bases between. CDR3 loop: CASSQQVNSGNTIYF. The CDR3 bases are TGTGCCAGCAGCCAACAGGTAAACTCTGGAAACACCATATATTTT.

The sample holds one count of this clone. The genes are TRBV29-1 and TRBJ1-5, with TRBD1 matching 11 bases. The CDR3 is 14 amino acids. V lost 6 bases to trimming and J lost 3 bases; unmatched junction nucleotides: 4. The V gene's germline CDR1 is SQVTM and CDR2 ANQGSEA. DNA of the CDR3: TGCAGCGTAGGGGGACAGGGGGACAATCAGCCCCAGCATTTT. It encodes CSVGGQGDNQPQHF.

The chain employs TRBV3-1 (or the pseudogene TRBV3-2) and TRBJ1-6; TRBD1 might be the D (5 bases). Germline V gene lookup returns CDR1 LGHDT and CDR2 YNNKEL (reference sequence). CDR3 length: 17 residues. The germline V and J ends were trimmed by 0 bases and 2 bases, with 11 bases remaining between them. Written as DNA, the CDR3 is TGTGCCAGCAGCCAAGATAGGAGGGGCGCCTATAATTCACCCCTCCACTTT. As protein: CASSQDRRGAYNSPLHF.

The chain recombines TRBV7-3 with TRBJ1-1; D is unclear. Germline CDR1 SGHTA, CDR2 FQGTGA. This CDR3 contains 13 residues. V was shortened by 2 bases and J by 0 bases, with 4 bases between the two germline ends. The CDR3 reads CASSLSLNTEAFF. For the CDR3, the DNA is TGTGCCAGCAGCTTATCCCTGAACACTGAAGCTTTCTTT.

This sequence joins TRBV18 and TRBJ1-2, with 8 bases identical to TRBD1. V was pared by 0 bases and J by 0 bases, with 3 bases of the junction left unmatched. CDR1 and CDR2 from the germline V gene are KGHSH and LQKENI. This CDR3 region has 16 residues. CDR3 sequence reads: CASSPPGQDSNYGYTF. The CDR3 nucleotides are TGTGCCAGCTCACCACCGGGACAGGATTCTAACTATGGCTACACCTTC. Together with reference TRBV18 and TRBJ1-2, the CDR3 gives the full variable domain: NAGVMQNPRHLVRRRGQEARLRCSPMKGHSHVYWYRQLPEEGLKFMVYLQKENIIDESGMPKERFSAEFPKEGPSILRIQQVVRGDSAAYFCASSPPGQDSNYGYTFGSGTRLTVV.